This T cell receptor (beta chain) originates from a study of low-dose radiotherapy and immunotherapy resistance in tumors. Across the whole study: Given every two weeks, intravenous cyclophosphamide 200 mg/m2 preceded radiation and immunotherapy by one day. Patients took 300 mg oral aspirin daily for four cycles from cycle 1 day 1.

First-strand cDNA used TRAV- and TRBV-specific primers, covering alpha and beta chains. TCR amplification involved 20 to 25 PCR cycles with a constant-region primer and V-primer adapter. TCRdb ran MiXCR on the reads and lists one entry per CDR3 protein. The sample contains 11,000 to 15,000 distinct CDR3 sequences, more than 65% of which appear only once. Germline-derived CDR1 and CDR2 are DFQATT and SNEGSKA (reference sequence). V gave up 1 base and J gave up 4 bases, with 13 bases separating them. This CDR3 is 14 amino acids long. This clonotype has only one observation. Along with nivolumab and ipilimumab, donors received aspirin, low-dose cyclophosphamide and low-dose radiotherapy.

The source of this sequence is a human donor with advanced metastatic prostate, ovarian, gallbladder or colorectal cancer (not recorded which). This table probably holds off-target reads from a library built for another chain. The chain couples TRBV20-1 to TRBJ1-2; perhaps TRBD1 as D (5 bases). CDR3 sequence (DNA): TGCAGTGCTAGAGTCGAACCGGGGGGCTATGGCTACACCTTC. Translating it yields CSARVEPGGYGYTF.